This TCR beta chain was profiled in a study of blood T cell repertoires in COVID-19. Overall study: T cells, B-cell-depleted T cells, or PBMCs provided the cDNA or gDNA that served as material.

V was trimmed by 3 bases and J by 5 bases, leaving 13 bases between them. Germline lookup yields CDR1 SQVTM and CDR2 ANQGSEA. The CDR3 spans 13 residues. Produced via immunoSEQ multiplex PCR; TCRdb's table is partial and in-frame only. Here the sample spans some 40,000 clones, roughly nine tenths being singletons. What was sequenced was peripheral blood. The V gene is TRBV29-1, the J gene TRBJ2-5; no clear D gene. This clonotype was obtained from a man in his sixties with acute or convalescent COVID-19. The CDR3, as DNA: TGCAGCGTTGAGGCGGAATTCCTCGAGACCCAGTACTTC. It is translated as CSVEAEFLETQYF.